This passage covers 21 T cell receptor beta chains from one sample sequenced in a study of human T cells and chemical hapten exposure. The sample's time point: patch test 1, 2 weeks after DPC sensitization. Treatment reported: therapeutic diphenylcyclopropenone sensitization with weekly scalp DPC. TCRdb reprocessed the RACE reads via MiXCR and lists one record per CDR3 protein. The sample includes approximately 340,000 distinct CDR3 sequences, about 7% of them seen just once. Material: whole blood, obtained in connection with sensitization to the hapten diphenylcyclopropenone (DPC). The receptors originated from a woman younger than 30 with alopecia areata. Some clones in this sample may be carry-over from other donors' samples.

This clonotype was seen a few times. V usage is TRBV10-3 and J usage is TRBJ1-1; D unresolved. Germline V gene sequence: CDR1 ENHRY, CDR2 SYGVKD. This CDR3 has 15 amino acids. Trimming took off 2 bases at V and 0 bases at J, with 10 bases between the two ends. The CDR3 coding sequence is TGTGCCATCAGTGAGCCAGAGATTATGAACACTGAAGCTTTCTTT. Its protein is CAISEPEIMNTEAFF.

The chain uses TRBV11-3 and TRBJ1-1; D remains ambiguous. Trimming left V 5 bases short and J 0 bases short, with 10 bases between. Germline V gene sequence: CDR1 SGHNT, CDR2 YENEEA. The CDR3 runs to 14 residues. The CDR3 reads CASSRTDMNTEAFF. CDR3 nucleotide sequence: TGTGCCAGCAGCCGGACGGATATGAACACTGAAGCTTTCTTT.

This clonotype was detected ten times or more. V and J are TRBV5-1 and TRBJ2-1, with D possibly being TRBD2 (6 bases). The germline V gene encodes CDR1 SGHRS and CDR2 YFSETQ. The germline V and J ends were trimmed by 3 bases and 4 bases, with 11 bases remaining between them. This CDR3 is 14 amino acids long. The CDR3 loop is CASSSPGLYNEQFF. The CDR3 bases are TGCGCCAGCAGCTCGCCGGGACTTTACAATGAGCAGTTCTTC.

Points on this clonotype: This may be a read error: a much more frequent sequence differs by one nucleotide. Written as DNA, the CDR3 is TGTGCCAGCAGCTTAGGCCGGGAAGCTGACTATGGCTACGCCTTC. Translation: CASSLGREADYGYAF. The chain employs TRBV5-6 and TRBJ1-2; D uncertain. This CDR3 has 15 residues. Germline V gene lookup returns CDR1 SGHDT and CDR2 YYEEEE.

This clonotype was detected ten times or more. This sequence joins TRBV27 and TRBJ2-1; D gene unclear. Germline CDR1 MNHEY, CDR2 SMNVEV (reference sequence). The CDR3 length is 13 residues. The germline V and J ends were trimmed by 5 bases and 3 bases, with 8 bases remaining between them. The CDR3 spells CASSPIGYNEQFF. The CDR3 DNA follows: TGTGCCAGCAGTCCCATAGGCTACAATGAGCAGTTCTTC.

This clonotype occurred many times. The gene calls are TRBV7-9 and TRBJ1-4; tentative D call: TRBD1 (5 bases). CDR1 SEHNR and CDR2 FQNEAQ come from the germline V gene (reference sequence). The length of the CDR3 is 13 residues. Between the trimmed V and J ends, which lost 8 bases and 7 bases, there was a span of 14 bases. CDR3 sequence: CASSPMGGEKLFF. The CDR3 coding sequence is TGTGCCAGCTCTCCAATGGGGGGTGAAAAACTGTTTTTT.

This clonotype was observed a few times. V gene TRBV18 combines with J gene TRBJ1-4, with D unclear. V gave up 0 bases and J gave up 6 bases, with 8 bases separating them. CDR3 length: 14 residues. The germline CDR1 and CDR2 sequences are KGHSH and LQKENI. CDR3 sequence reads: CASSPPVSHEKLFF. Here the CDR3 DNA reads TGTGCCAGCTCACCACCAGTCTCCCATGAAAAACTGTTTTTT.

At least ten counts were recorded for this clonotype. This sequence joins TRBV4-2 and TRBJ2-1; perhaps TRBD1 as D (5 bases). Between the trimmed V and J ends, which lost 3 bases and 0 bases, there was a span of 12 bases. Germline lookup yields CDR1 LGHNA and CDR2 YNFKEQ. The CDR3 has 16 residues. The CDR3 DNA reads TGTGCCAGCAGCCACGACAGAGAGAGCTCCTACAATGAGCAGTTCTTC. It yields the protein CASSHDRESSYNEQFF.

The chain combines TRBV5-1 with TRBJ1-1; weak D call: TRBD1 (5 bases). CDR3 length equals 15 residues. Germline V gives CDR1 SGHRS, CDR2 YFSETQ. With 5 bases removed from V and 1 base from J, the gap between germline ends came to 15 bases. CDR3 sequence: CASSVPQGKNTEAFF. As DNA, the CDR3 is TGCGCCAGCAGTGTTCCGCAGGGAAAGAACACTGAAGCTTTCTTT.

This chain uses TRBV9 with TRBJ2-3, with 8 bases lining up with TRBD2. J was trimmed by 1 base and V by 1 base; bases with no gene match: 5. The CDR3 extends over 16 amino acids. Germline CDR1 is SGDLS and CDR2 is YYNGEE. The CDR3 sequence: CASSVRFSGGTDTQYF. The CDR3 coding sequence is TGTGCCAGCAGCGTACGGTTTAGCGGGGGCACAGATACGCAGTATTTT.

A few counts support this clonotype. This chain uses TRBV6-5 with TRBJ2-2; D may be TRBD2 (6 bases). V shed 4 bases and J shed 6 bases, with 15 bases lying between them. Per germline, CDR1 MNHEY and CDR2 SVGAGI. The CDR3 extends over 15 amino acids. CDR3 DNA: TGTGCCAGCAGTTGGACTGGCGGGGTCGCCGGGGAGCTGTTTTTT. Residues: CASSWTGGVAGELFF.

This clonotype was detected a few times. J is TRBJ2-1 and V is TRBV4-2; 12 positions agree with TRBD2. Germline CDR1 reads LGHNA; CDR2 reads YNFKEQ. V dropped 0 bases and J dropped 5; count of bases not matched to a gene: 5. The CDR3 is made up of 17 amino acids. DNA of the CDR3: TGTGCCAGCAGCCAAGATATGCTAGCGGGGGGGAACAATGAGCAGTTCTTC. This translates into CASSQDMLAGGNNEQFF.

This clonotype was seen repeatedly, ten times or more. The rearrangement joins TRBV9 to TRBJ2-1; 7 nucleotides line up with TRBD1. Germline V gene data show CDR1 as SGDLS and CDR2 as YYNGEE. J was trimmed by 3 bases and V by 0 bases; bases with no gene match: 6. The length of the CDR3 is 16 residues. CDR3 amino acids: CASSVARQGLYNEQFF. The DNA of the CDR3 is TGTGCCAGCAGCGTAGCCCGACAGGGCCTCTACAATGAGCAGTTCTTC.

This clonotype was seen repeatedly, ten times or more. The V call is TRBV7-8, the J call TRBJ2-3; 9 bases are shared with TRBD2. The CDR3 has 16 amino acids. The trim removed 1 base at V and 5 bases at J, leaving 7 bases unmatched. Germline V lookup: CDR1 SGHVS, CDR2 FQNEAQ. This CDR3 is CASSLVVGGGGDTQYF. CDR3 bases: TGTGCCAGCAGCTTAGTAGTTGGCGGGGGGGGAGATACGCAGTATTTT.

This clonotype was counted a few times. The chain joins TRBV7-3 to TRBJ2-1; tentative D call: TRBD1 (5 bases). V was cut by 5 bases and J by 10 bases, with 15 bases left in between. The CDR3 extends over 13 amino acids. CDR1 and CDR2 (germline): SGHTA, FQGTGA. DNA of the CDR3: TGTGCCAGCAGCCCCGGCAGGGTGGGGGAGCAGTTCTTC. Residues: CASSPGRVGEQFF.

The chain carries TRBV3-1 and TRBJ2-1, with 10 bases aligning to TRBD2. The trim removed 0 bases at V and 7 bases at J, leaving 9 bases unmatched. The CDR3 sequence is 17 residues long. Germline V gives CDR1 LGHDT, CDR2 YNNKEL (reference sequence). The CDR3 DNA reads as TGTGCCAGCAGCCAAGATCCCAAGACGACTAGCGGGAATGAGCAGTTCTTC. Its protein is CASSQDPKTTSGNEQFF.

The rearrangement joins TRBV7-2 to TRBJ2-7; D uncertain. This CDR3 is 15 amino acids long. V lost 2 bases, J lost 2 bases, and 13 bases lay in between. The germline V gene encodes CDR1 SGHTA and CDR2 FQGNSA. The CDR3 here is CASSLFDARPYEQYF. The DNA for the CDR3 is TGTGCCAGCAGCTTATTTGACGCCAGACCCTACGAGCAGTACTTC.

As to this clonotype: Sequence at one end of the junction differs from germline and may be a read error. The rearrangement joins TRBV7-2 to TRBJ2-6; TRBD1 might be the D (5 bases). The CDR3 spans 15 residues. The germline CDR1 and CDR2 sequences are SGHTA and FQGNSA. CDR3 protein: CATSLQGAGANVLTF. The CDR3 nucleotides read TGTGCCACCAGCTTACAAGGGGCCGGGGCCAACGTCCTGACTTTC. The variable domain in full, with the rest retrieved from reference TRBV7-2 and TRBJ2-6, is GAGVSQSPSNKVTEKGKDVELRCDPISGHTALYWYRQSLGQGLEFLIYFQGNSAPDKSGLPSDRFSAERTGGSVSTLTIQRTQQEDSAVYLCATSLQGAGANVLTFGAGSRLTVL.

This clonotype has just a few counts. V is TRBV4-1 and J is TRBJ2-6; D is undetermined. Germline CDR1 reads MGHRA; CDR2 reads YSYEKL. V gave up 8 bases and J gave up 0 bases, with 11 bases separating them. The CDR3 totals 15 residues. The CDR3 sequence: CASVTTISGANVLTF. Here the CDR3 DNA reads TGCGCCAGCGTTACCACGATCTCTGGGGCCAACGTCCTGACTTTC.

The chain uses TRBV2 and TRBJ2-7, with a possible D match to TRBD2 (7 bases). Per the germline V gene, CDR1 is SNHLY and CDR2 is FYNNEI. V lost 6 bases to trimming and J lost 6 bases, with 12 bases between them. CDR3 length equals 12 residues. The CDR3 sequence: CASRYREGEQYF. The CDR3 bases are TGTGCCAGCAGATACAGGGAGGGCGAGCAGTACTTC.

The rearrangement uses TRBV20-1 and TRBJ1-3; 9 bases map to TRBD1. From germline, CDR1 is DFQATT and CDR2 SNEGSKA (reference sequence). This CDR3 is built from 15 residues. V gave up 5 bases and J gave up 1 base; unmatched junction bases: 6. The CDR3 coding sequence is TGCAGTGCTGCGGGACAGGGATATTCTGGAAACACCATATATTTT. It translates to CSAAGQGYSGNTIYF.